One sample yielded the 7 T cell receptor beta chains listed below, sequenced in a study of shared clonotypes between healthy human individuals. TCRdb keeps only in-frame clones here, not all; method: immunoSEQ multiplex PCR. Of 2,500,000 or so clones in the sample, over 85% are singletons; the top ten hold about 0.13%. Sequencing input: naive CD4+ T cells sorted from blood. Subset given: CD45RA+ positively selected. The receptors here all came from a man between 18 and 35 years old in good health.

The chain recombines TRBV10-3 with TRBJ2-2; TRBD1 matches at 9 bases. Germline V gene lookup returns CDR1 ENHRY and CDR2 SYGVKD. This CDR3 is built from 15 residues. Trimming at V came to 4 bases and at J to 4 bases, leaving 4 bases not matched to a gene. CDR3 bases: TGTGCCATCAGTGTGGGACAGGGAGGCACCGGGGAGCTGTTTTTT. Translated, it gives CAISVGQGGTGELFF.

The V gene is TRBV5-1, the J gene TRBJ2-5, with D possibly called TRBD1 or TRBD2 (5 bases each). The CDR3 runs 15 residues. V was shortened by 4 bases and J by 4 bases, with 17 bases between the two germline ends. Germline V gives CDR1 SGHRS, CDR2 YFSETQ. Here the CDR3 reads CASSPLPGPTETQYF. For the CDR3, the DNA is TGCGCCAGCAGCCCCCTACCGGGGCCGACAGAGACCCAGTACTTC.

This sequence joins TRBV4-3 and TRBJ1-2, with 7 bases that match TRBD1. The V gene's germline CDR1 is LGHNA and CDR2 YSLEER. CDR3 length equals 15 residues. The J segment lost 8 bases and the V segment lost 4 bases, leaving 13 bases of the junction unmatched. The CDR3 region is CASSPGQGEYHGYTF. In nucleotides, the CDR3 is TGCGCCAGCAGCCCCGGGCAGGGGGAGTATCACGGCTACACCTTC.

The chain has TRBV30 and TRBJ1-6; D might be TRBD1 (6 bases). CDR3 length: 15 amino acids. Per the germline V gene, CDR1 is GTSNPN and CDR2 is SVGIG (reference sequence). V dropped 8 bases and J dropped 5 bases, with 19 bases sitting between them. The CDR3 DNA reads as TGTGCCCAATCGCAGGGGACGCTGAATAATTCACCCCTCCACTTT. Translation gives CAQSQGTLNNSPLHF.

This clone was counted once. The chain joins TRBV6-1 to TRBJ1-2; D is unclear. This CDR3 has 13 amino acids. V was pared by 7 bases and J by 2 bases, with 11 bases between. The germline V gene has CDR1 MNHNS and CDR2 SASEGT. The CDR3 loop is CASIKGFNYGYTF. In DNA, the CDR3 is TGTGCCAGCATCAAGGGTTTCAACTATGGCTACACCTTC.

The CDR3, as DNA: TGTGCCAGCAGCCTCGAGACAGGGAACTCCTACGAGCAGTACTTC. Translating it yields CASSLETGNSYEQYF. This chain uses TRBV11-2 with TRBJ2-7; 7 bases line up with TRBD1. Germline CDR1 SGHAT, CDR2 FQNNGV. This CDR3 region has 15 residues. With 5 bases clipped from V and 0 bases from J, the junction kept 7 bases outside the gene matches.

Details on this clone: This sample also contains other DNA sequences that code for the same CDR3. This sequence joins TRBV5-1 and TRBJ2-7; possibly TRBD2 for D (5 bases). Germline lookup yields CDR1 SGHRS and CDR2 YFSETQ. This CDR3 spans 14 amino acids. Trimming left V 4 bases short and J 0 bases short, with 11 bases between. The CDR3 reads CASSLSGISYEQYF. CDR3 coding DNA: TGCGCCAGCAGCCTGTCGGGAATCTCCTACGAGCAGTACTTC.